The 13 T cell receptor beta chains below come from one sample, sequenced in a study of regulatory T cells in long-lasting Graves disease. Building of the TCR beta libraries involved iRepertoire HTBI primers and Arm-PCR of CDR3 regions. TCRdb re-derived calls from the multiplex PCR reads in MiXCR, one entry per CDR3 protein. The table includes about half a million distinct CDR3 sequences, around 12% detected once. The sample's time point: newly diagnosed GD, antithyroid drugs for less than 3 months. The TCR library used RNA extracted from PBMCs. These same data were also listed under a study on T cells in Graves' hyperthyroidism and ophthalmopathy.

The source was peripheral blood mononuclear cells (PBMCs), collected at new diagnosis, from a patient treated with antithyroid drugs. The receptors originated from a woman aged 30 to 39 with Graves disease.

This clonotype appeared many times. The rearrangement uses TRBV9 and TRBJ2-1; 10 bases are a match to TRBD2. The CDR3 contains 16 residues. The V and J ends lost 0 bases and 1 base, in that order; junction bases with no gene match: 1. From germline, CDR1 is SGDLS and CDR2 YYNGEE. The CDR3 reads CASSVELAGSYNEQFF. The CDR3 DNA reads as TGTGCCAGCAGCGTAGAACTAGCGGGATCCTACAATGAGCAGTTCTTC.

The chain is built from TRBV7-2 and TRBJ2-6, with TRBD1 matching over 7 bases. With V trimmed by 5 bases and J by 0 bases, 16 bases remained unmatched. CDR3 length: 20 residues. Per germline, CDR1 SGHTA and CDR2 FQGNSA. CDR3 in amino acids: CASSPLFGTATRSGANVLTF. The CDR3 coding sequence is TGTGCCAGCAGCCCGTTGTTCGGGACAGCGACCCGCTCTGGGGCCAACGTCCTGACTTTC. The full variable domain, with the rest looked up from reference TRBV7-2 and TRBJ2-6, is GAGVSQSPSNKVTEKGKDVELRCDPISGHTALYWYRQSLGQGLEFLIYFQGNSAPDKSGLPSDRFSAERTGGSVSTLTIQRTQQEDSAVYLCASSPLFGTATRSGANVLTFGAGSRLTVL.

This clonotype was counted at least ten times. The chain couples TRBV7-9 to TRBJ2-5; the D gene is possibly TRBD2 (5 bases). Germline V lookup: CDR1 SEHNR, CDR2 FQNEAQ (reference sequence). This CDR3 is 16 amino acids long. V gave up 0 bases and J gave up 5 bases, with 16 bases separating them. CDR3 nucleotide sequence: TGTGCCAGCAGCTTAGCGCCCAACAGAGGGTGGGAGACCCAGTACTTC. Its translation is CASSLAPNRGWETQYF.

Ten or more counts support this clonotype. V is TRBV2 and J is TRBJ1-3, with TRBD1 as a possible D gene (5 bases). This CDR3 is built from 15 residues. From germline, CDR1 is SNHLY and CDR2 FYNNEI. With 5 bases removed from V and 0 bases from J, the gap between germline ends came to 11 bases. CDR3 amino acids: CASSRRGSSGNTIYF. The CDR3 nucleotides are TGTGCCAGCAGTCGGAGGGGCAGCTCTGGAAACACCATATATTTT.

In the case of this clonotype: Being one base from a much bigger clone, this may be a read error. The genes are TRBV10-3 and TRBJ1-2; D unclear. V lost 4 bases to trimming and J lost 3 bases, with 12 bases between them. The germline V gene encodes CDR1 ENHRY and CDR2 SYGVKD. This CDR3 comprises 14 residues. CDR3 region: CAISAQSGDYGYTF. CDR3 DNA: TGTGCCATCAGTGCGCAGAGTGGAGACTATGGCTACACCTTC.

CDR3 nucleotide sequence: TGCGCCAGCAGCGAGGGACAGATAAACACCGGGGAGCTGTTTTTT. Translated, it gives CASSEGQINTGELFF. V usage is TRBV5-1 and J usage is TRBJ2-2; TRBD1 agrees at 7 bases. After removal of 4 bases from V and 2 bases from J, the junction contained 5 bases not matched to a gene. Germline loops: CDR1 SGHRS, CDR2 YFSETQ. CDR3 size: 15 residues.

This clonotype was counted many times. The genes are TRBV11-1 and TRBJ1-1; D is unresolved. V lost 0 bases, J lost 8 bases, and 13 bases lay in between. Per germline, CDR1 SGHAT and CDR2 FQDESV (reference sequence). The CDR3 spans 14 residues. This chain's CDR3 is CASSLAPLNREAFF. The CDR3 coding sequence is TGTGCCAGCAGCTTAGCCCCCCTAAACAGAGAAGCTTTCTTT.

This clonotype was counted a single time. This chain uses TRBV30 with TRBJ1-1; 8 nucleotides line up with TRBD1. Germline V lookup: CDR1 GTSNPN, CDR2 SVGIG (reference sequence). CDR3 length: 17 residues. Trimming took 0 bases from V and 1 from J; bases not matched to a gene: 10. The CDR3 bases are TGTGCCTGGAGTGTACCCCGGACAGGGCGGGGGAACACTGAAGCTTTCTTT. It yields the protein CAWSVPRTGRGNTEAFF.

This clonotype has at least ten counts. The chain recombines TRBV2 with TRBJ2-7; TRBD1 matches 7 bases. The CDR3 has 13 amino acids. V shed 1 base and J 6 bases; nucleotides not matched to a gene: 3. Germline assignment: CDR1 SNHLY and CDR2 FYNNEI. CDR3 in amino acids: CASSEDRGREQYF. CDR3 sequence (DNA): TGTGCCAGCAGTGAAGATAGGGGGCGCGAGCAGTACTTC.

This clonotype was counted at least ten times. CDR3 residues: CASSPLTGQRNTEAFF. The CDR3 DNA sequence: TGTGCCAGCAGCCCGCTCACGGGACAGCGGAACACTGAAGCTTTCTTT. The chain combines TRBV5-6 with TRBJ1-1, with 7 positions matching TRBD1. The CDR3 runs 16 residues. The V and J ends lost 4 bases and 1 base, in that order; junction bases with no gene match: 10. Germline lookup yields CDR1 SGHDT and CDR2 YYEEEE. Variable domain in full (rest from reference TRBV5-6 and TRBJ1-1): DAGVTQSPTHLIKTRGQQVTLRCSPKSGHDTVSWYQQALGQGPQFIFQYYEEEERQRGNFPDRFSGHQFPNYSSELNVNALLLGDSALYLCASSPLTGQRNTEAFFGQGTRLTVV.

The genes are TRBV7-3 and TRBJ2-2; no firm D call. There are 12 residues in the CDR3. V was cut by 5 bases and J by 8 bases, with 9 bases left in between. Germline CDR1 reads SGHTA; CDR2 reads FQGTGA. CDR3 sequence reads: CASSPSRGELFF. CDR3 bases: TGTGCCAGCAGCCCCTCAAGAGGGGAGCTGTTTTTT.

This chain connects TRBV20-1 to TRBJ1-5; a possible D gene is TRBD1 (6 bases). Germline CDR1 DFQATT, CDR2 SNEGSKA (reference sequence). The CDR3 sequence is 16 residues long. V shed 3 bases and J shed 0 bases, with 15 bases lying between them. The CDR3 DNA sequence: TGCAGTGCTAGCCACGGACAGCGTTATAGCAATCAGCCCCAGCATTTT. This encodes CSASHGQRYSNQPQHF.

Notes on this clonotype: At one boundary the junction diverges from the germline segment, which might be a read error. V and J are TRBV4-1 and TRBJ1-6; 7 bases match TRBD1. The germline V gene encodes CDR1 MGHRA and CDR2 YSYEKL. The CDR3 has 18 residues. The CDR3 DNA is TGTGCCAGCAGCCAAGGCGGGACAGCGAGCTCCTATAATTCACCCCTCCACTTT. Amino acid sequence: CASSQGGTASSYNSPLHF.